The sequence of this TCR beta chain was determined in a study of OX40 agonist ivuxolimab in advanced cancers. Trimming took 6 bases from V and 2 from J; bases not matched to a gene: 6. The CDR3 has 16 amino acids. CDR1 is SNHLY, CDR2 FYNNEI, per germline. This clone was seen once. Repertoires were generated with immunoSEQ multiplex PCR, while TCRdb's copy carries only in-frame clones and drops some. Of 50,000 to 60,000 clones listed, about 90% were seen once; the top ten hold 5% to 5.5%. This sequence joins TRBV2 and TRBJ2-3, with 12 nucleotides matching TRBD2. The receptor comes from an adult with an advanced solid tumor such as melanoma, head and neck, liver or kidney cancer. The specimen was CD4+ or CD8+ T cells sorted from blood, collected in a trial of the OX40 agonist ivuxolimab. The CDR3 sequence: CASSLTSGRTTDTQYF. The CDR3 region has the DNA TGTGCCAGCAGCCTCACTAGCGGGAGGACCACAGATACGCAGTATTTT. The variable domain in full, with the rest retrieved from reference TRBV2 and TRBJ2-3, is EPEVTQTPSHQVTQMGQEVILRCVPISNHLYFYWYRQILGQKVEFLVSFYNNEISEKSEIFDDQFSVERPDGSNFTLKIRSTKLEDSAMYFCASSLTSGRTTDTQYFGPGTRLTVL.